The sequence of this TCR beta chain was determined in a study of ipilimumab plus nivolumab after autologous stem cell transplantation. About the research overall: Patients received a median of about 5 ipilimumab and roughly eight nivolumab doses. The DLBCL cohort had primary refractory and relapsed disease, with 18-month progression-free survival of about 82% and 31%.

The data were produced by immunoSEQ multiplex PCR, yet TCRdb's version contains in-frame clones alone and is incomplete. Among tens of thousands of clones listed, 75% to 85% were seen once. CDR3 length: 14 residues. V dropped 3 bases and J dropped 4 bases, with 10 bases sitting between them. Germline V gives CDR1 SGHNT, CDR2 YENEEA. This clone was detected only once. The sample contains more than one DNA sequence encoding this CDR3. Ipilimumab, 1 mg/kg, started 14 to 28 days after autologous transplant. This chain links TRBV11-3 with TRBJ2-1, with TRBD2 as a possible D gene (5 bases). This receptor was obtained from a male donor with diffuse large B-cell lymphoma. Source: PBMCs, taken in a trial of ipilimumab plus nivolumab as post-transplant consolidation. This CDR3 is CASSLGSSYNEQFF. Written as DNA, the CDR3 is TGTGCCAGCAGCTTGGGGAGCTCTTACAATGAGCAGTTCTTC.